In this sample, the clone carrying this T cell receptor (beta chain) turned up a few times. Its cognate antigen is unknown. Next came a second PCR, run for roughly 6 to 11 cycles, which used a sample-barcoded 5' primer along with a J-beta primer mix. TCRdb re-derived calls from the 5' RACE reads in MiXCR, one entry per CDR3 protein. The sample includes 630,000 or so distinct CDR3 sequences, approximately 29% of them seen just once. The data derive from a study of blood T cells in healthy people across ages. Study-level findings and limits: Estimated diversity that came from one million T cells was considered an underestimate.

Per the germline V gene, CDR1 is MNHNS and CDR2 is SASEGT. CDR3 size: 12 residues. The origin of this receptor is a woman older than 75 in good health. The gene calls are TRBV6-1 and TRBJ2-4, with 7 nucleotides matching TRBD1. The J call is in doubt because the DNA end fits TRBJ2-7 better. Sequencing was carried out using blood. The CDR3 DNA follows: TGTGCCAGTGGGGGACAGAGCTACGAGCAGTACTTC. Translating gives CASGGQSYEQYF.